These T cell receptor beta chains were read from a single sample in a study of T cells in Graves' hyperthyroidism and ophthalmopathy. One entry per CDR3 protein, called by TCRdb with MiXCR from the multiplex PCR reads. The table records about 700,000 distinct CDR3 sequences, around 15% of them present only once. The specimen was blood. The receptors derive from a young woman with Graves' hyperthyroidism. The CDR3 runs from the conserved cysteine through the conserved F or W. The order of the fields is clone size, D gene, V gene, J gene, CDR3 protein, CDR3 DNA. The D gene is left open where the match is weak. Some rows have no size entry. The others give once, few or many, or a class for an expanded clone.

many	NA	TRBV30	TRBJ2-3	CAWKDPGLPDTQYF	TGTGCCTGGAAGGACCCCGGGCTCCCAGATACGCAGTATTTT
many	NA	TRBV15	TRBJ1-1	CATSSRTQGFGTEAFF	TGTGCCACCAGCTCCCGCACGCAGGGGTTCGGCACTGAAGCTTTCTTT
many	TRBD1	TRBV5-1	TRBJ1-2	CASSQNGGQGSNGYTF	TGCGCCAGCAGCCAGAATGGGGGACAGGGGTCCAATGGCTACACCTTC
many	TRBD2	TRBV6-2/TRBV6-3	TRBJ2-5	CASSSILAGVEETQYF	TGTGCCAGCAGTTCCATCCTAGCGGGAGTAGAGGAGACCCAGTACTTC
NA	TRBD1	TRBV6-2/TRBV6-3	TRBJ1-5	CASSYSFGTGVVQPQHF	TGTGCCAGCAGTTACTCGTTCGGGACAGGGGTGGTTCAGCCCCAGCATTTT
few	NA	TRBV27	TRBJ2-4	CASSLGGIAKNIQYF	TGTGCCAGCAGTTTAGGGGGGATAGCCAAAAACATTCAGTACTTC
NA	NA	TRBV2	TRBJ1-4	CASSTPRGGGGERLFF	TGTGCCAGCAGTACTCCCAGAGGGGGAGGAGGAGAAAGACTGTTTTTT
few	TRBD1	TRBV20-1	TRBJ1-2	CSARDRSEAGGFRNGYTF	TGCAGTGCTAGAGATCGCTCTGAGGCAGGGGGCTTCAGGAACGGCTACACCTTC
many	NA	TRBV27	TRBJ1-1	CASSPLGGMNTEAFF	TGTGCCAGCAGTCCACTGGGGGGCATGAACACTGAAGCTTTCTTT
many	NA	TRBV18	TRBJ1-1	CASSPLYLNAEAFF	TGTGCCAGCTCACCACTGTACTTAAACGCTGAAGCTTTCTTT
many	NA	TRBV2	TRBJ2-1	CASRDWNEQFF	TGTGCCAGCAGGGATTGGAATGAGCAGTTCTTC
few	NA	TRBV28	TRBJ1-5	CASSTLRWTRGNQPQHF	TGTGCCAGCAGTACGCTTCGGTGGACCCGGGGCAATCAGCCCCAGCATTTT
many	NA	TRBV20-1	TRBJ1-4	CSATRDSATNEKLFF	TGCAGTGCTACCCGGGACTCTGCAACTAATGAAAAACTGTTTTTT
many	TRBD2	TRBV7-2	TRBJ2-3	CASSVAGVSTDTQYF	TGTGCCAGCAGCGTAGCGGGAGTTTCGACAGATACGCAGTATTTT
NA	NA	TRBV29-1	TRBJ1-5	CSVGMGRRLQPQHF	TGCAGCGTTGGGATGGGCAGGCGACTTCAGCCCCAGCATTTT